Given below is one T cell receptor (beta chain) in context. The data stem from a study of control samples from healthy donors and cancer patients. Germline V gene sequence: CDR1 MGHRA, CDR2 YSYEKL. With V trimmed by 0 bases and J by 4 bases, 5 bases remained unmatched. The CDR3 has 15 amino acids. Here immunoSEQ multiplex PCR was the method, and the copy in TCRdb shows in-frame clones only, minus some. The sample lists roughly 88,000 clones, roughly nine tenths occurring once. This TCR derives from a woman in her thirties in good health. The genes are TRBV4-1 and TRBJ1-2; 7 bases align to TRBD1. Sample: blood. The CDR3 sequence: CASSQETGSPYGYTF. As DNA, the CDR3 is TGCGCCAGCAGCCAAGAGACAGGGAGTCCCTATGGCTACACCTTC.